These 8 T cell receptor beta chains share one sample of origin, sequenced in a study of long-term antiretroviral therapy in people with HIV. immunoSEQ v3.0 was run at survey level. Sequencing was performed with immunoSEQ multiplex PCR; in TCRdb, only in-frame clones are kept and a portion is missing. The sample consists of 25,000 to 30,000 clones, approximately 78% of them appearing once. The source material was unsorted PBMCs, sampled 3 years after starting antiretroviral therapy. These receptors were obtained from a man aged 40-50 years with HIV.

DNA for the CDR3: TGTGCCAGCAGCCAAGTATATGGCGAGGGCTACACCTTC. It encodes CASSQVYGEGYTF. The chain joins TRBV4-2 to TRBJ1-2; D call uncertain. The CDR3 spans 13 residues. The V end was cut by 1 base, the J end by 8 bases, with 11 bases between. Germline loops: CDR1 LGHNA, CDR2 YNFKEQ.

The chain couples TRBV18 to TRBJ2-5; D remains unclear. The CDR3 totals 13 residues. The ends were cut back, 6 bases at V and 0 bases at J, with 8 bases in the middle. The germline gives CDR1 KGHSH, CDR2 LQKENI. This CDR3 is CASSLSYQETQYF. DNA of the CDR3: TGTGCCAGCTCCCTCAGCTACCAAGAGACCCAGTACTTC.

The V gene is TRBV27, the J gene TRBJ1-4; D is uncertain. The germline V gene has CDR1 MNHEY and CDR2 SMNVEV (reference sequence). Between the trimmed V and J ends, which lost 4 bases and 0 bases, there was a span of 6 bases. The CDR3 spans 14 residues. The CDR3 DNA reads TGTGCCAGCAGTTACGGGACAACTAATGAAAAACTGTTTTTT. Translation gives CASSYGTTNEKLFF.

This chain links TRBV27 with TRBJ2-2; 7 bases line up with TRBD1. The V gene end was trimmed by 5 bases and the J gene end by 2 bases; junction bases not matched to a gene: 5. The CDR3 has 15 amino acids. Per germline, CDR1 MNHEY and CDR2 SMNVEV (reference sequence). CDR3 residues: CASSHWDSNTGELFF. The CDR3 DNA sequence: TGTGCCAGCAGTCACTGGGACAGTAACACCGGGGAGCTGTTTTTT.

A single count supports this clone. The chain couples TRBV10-1 to TRBJ1-1, with D unresolved. Trimming stripped 0 bases from V and 6 bases from J, with 14 bases between. CDR1 is WNHNN and CDR2 is SYGVQD in the germline V gene (reference sequence). The CDR3 is 15 amino acids. CDR3 sequence reads: CASSESGPLGPEAFF. CDR3 nucleotide sequence: TGCGCCAGCAGTGAGTCTGGTCCACTGGGCCCTGAAGCTTTCTTT.

The chain couples TRBV5-1 to TRBJ2-5, with D tentatively TRBD2 (6 bases). The CDR3 sequence is 14 residues long. Trimming removed 4 bases from V and 2 bases from J, with 12 bases in between. Per the germline V gene, CDR1 is SGHRS and CDR2 is YFSETQ. The CDR3 coding sequence is TGCGCCAGCAGCCCGGGACTCACGCAAGAGACCCAGTACTTC. Amino acid sequence: CASSPGLTQETQYF.

V and J are TRBV29-1 and TRBJ2-3; no definite D call. Germline-derived CDR1 and CDR2 are SQVTM and ANQGSEA. The V end lost 3 bases, the J end lost 4 bases, and 11 bases lay between the germline ends. CDR3 length: 13 amino acids. As DNA, the CDR3 is TGCAGCGTTGATATAGGGTCTGCAGATACGCAGTATTTT. Translating gives CSVDIGSADTQYF.

This chain uses TRBV4-3 with TRBJ2-7, with D possibly being TRBD1 (5 bases). CDR1 LGHNA and CDR2 YSLEER come from the germline V gene. The V end was cut by 1 base, the J end by 7 bases, with 14 bases between. This CDR3 has 14 amino acids. The DNA of the CDR3 is TGCGCCAGCAGCCAAGTAAGACAGTTTGGAGAGCAGTACTTC. This encodes CASSQVRQFGEQYF.